This is a list of T cell receptor beta chains from one sample in a study of shared clonotypes between healthy human individuals. Assay used: immunoSEQ multiplex PCR; TCRdb lists only in-frame clones, some missing. This sample yields hundreds of thousands of clones, of which approximately 96% are seen a single time; around 0.1% belongs to the top ten. The sequencing sample was made of naive CD8+ T cells sorted from blood. Receptors originate from a woman in her 30s in good health. Each CDR3 is given with its conserved first and last residue. A D gene is named only where the DNA matches it firmly. The listing skips clone size in some rows; elsewhere it reads once, few, many or a size class.

J gene | V gene | D gene | clone size | CDR3 protein | CDR3 DNA
TRBJ2-7 | TRBV19 | - | - | CASSPLSWGSYEQYF | TGTGCCAGTAGTCCCCTTTCGTGGGGTTCCTACGAGCAGTACTTC
TRBJ2-7 | TRBV5-1 | TRBD1 | - | CASSLTRDRPYEQYF | TGCGCCAGCAGCTTGACCCGGGACAGACCCTACGAGCAGTACTTC
TRBJ2-1 | TRBV29-1 | TRBD2 | - | CSVGTSPNEQFF | TGCAGCGTCGGGACTAGCCCCAATGAGCAGTTCTTC
TRBJ2-3 | TRBV4-1 | - | - | CASSPRLGTTDTQYF | TGCGCCAGCAGCCCCCGGCTTGGAACTACAGATACGCAGTATTTT
TRBJ1-1 | TRBV25-1 | - | few | CASSHWERNTEAFF | TGTGCCAGCAGTCATTGGGAAAGGAACACTGAAGCTTTCTTT
TRBJ1-2 | TRBV27 | - | once | CASRATRDTDGYTF | TGTGCCAGCAGAGCAACACGGGACACAGATGGCTACACCTTC
TRBJ2-5 | TRBV29-1 | TRBD2 | - | CSAELGLAGDRGETQYF | TGCAGCGCCGAGTTGGGACTAGCGGGAGATAGGGGAGAGACCCAGTACTTC
TRBJ1-1 | TRBV15 | TRBD1 | - | CATAPGTENTEAFF | TGTGCCACCGCCCCCGGGACAGAGAACACTGAAGCTTTCTTT
TRBJ2-7 | TRBV14 | TRBD2 | - | CASSQEGGARLAGLYEQYF | TGTGCCAGCAGCCAAGAAGGGGGGGCTCGGCTAGCGGGACTCTACGAGCAGTACTTC
TRBJ1-1 | TRBV7-8 | TRBD1 | once | CASSTDRVSFF | TGTGCCAGCAGCACTGACAGGGTGTCTTTCTTT
TRBJ2-7 | TRBV28 | - | - | CASSRGTAYEQYF | TGTGCCAGCAGCCGGGGGACAGCCTACGAGCAGTACTTC
TRBJ1-1 | TRBV6-5 | TRBD1 | - | CASSYLGQENTEAFF | TGTGCCAGCAGTTATCTCGGACAGGAGAACACTGAAGCTTTCTTT
TRBJ2-7 | TRBV27 | TRBD1 | - | CASSLYGTGPYEQYF | TGTGCCAGCAGTTTATACGGGACAGGGCCTTACGAGCAGTACTTC
TRBJ2-1 | TRBV27 | TRBD2 | - | CASSLGGMSEQFF | TGTGCCAGCAGTTTGGGAGGGATGAGTGAGCAGTTCTTC
TRBJ2-3 | TRBV6-5 | - | once | CASSYSGEEPTDTQYF | TGTGCCAGCAGTTACTCGGGCGAGGAACCCACAGATACGCAGTATTTT
TRBJ2-7 | TRBV28 | TRBD2 | - | CASNLAGSYEQYF | TGTGCCAGCAATCTAGCGGGATCCTACGAGCAGTACTTC
TRBJ2-1 | TRBV29-1 | TRBD2 | - | CSAPPGTSDINEQFF | TGCAGCGCACCCCCAGGGACTAGCGACATCAATGAGCAGTTCTTC
TRBJ1-4 | TRBV7-9 | - | once | CASSLGPATNEKLFF | TGTGCCAGCAGCTTAGGGCCAGCAACTAATGAAAAACTGTTTTTT
TRBJ2-7 | TRBV27 | TRBD2 | once | CASSSARESYEQYF | TGTGCCAGCAGTTCGGCGCGGGAGTCCTACGAGCAGTACTTC
TRBJ1-6 | TRBV9 | TRBD1 | - | CASSVGGQGYSPLHF | TGTGCCAGCAGCGTAGGGGGACAGGGGTATTCACCCCTCCACTTT
TRBJ1-3 | TRBV10-2 | - | - | CASSETGNTIYF | TGCGCCAGCAGTGAAACTGGAAACACCATATATTTT
TRBJ2-1 | TRBV7-9 | TRBD2 | - | CASSPRTSGAAEAEQFF | TGTGCCAGCAGCCCTCGGACTAGCGGGGCCGCCGAAGCTGAGCAGTTCTTC
TRBJ1-1 | TRBV30 | - | - | CAWSRGGTEAFF | TGTGCCTGGAGTAGGGGGGGAACTGAAGCTTTCTTT
TRBJ2-1 | TRBV15 | - | - | CATSRPPANEQFF | TGTGCCACCAGCAGGCCCCCAGCGAATGAGCAGTTCTTC
TRBJ2-7 | TRBV6-5 | - | - | CASGVVVGEQYF | TGTGCCAGTGGGGTAGTGGTAGGGGAGCAGTACTTC
TRBJ2-7 | TRBV7-9 | - | - | CASSSDSSRYEQYF | TGTGCCAGCAGCTCTGACTCCTCGCGGTACGAGCAGTACTTC
TRBJ2-1 | TRBV27 | - | - | CASSLAGQGPNEQFF | TGTGCCAGCAGTTTAGCAGGCCAGGGGCCCAATGAGCAGTTCTTC
TRBJ2-3 | TRBV13 | - | - | CASSATDYTDTQYF | TGTGCCAGCAGCGCTACCGATTACACAGATACGCAGTATTTT
TRBJ2-7 | TRBV4-2 | - | - | CASSQDPGSSYEQYF | TGTGCCAGCAGCCAAGATCCGGGGAGCTCCTACGAGCAGTACTTC
TRBJ2-5 | TRBV19 | TRBD2 | - | CASSILVGLAGVETQYF | TGTGCCAGTAGTATACTCGTGGGACTAGCGGGAGTTGAGACCCAGTACTTC
TRBJ2-1 | TRBV19 | TRBD1 | - | CASQQGIGEQFF | TGTGCCAGCCAACAGGGGATAGGTGAGCAGTTCTTC
TRBJ2-1 | TRBV28 | TRBD1 | - | CASSFRQGYNEQFF | TGTGCCAGCAGTTTCCGACAGGGGTACAATGAGCAGTTCTTC
TRBJ2-1 | TRBV6-5 | - | - | CASSYGWGGSDGEQFF | TGTGCCAGCAGTTACGGGTGGGGAGGTTCGGATGGTGAGCAGTTCTTC
TRBJ2-7 | TRBV7-6 | TRBD2 | - | CASRRGGSYEQYF | TGTGCCAGCAGACGCGGGGGTAGCTACGAGCAGTACTTC
TRBJ2-5 | TRBV5-4 | - | few | CASSLESEETQYF | TGTGCCAGCAGCTTGGAGTCGGAAGAGACCCAGTACTTC
TRBJ1-2 | TRBV28 | - | - | CASSFRQGEGYTF | TGTGCCAGCAGTTTCCGGCAGGGAGAGGGCTACACCTTC
TRBJ1-2 | TRBV13 | - | - | CASRFKEGGYTF | TGTGCCAGCAGGTTCAAGGAAGGTGGCTACACCTTC
TRBJ2-7 | TRBV6-5 | - | - | CASSYSPRDSYEQYF | TGTGCCAGCAGTTACTCCCCCAGGGACTCCTACGAGCAGTACTTC
TRBJ2-7 | TRBV5-4 | TRBD2 | - | CASSFWASGGYEQYF | TGTGCCAGCAGCTTCTGGGCTAGCGGGGGATACGAGCAGTACTTC
TRBJ2-6 | TRBV5-8 | - | - | CASSLTIGANVLTF | TGTGCCAGCAGCTTGACTATCGGGGCCAACGTCCTGACTTTC